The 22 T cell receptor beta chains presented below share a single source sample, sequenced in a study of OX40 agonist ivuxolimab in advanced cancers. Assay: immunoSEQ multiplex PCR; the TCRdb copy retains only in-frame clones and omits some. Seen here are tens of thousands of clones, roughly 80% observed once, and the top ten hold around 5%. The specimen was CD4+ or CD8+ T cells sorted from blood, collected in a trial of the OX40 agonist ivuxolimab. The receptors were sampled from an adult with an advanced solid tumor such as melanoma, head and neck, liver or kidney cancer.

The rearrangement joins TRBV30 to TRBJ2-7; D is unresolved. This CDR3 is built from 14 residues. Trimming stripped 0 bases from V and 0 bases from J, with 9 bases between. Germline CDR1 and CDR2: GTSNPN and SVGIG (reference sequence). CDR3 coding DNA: TGTGCCTGGAGTGTTTTTACTAACTCCTACGAGCAGTACTTC. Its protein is CAWSVFTNSYEQYF.

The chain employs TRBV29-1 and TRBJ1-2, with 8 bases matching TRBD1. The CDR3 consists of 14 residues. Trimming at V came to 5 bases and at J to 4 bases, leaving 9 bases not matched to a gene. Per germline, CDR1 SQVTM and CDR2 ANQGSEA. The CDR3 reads CSVHMLGTGYGYTF. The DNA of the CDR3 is TGCAGCGTTCATATGTTAGGGACAGGCTATGGCTACACCTTC.

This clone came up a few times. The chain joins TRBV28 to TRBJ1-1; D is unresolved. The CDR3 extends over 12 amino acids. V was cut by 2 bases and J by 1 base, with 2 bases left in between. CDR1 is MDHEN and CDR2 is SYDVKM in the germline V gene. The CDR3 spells CASSLENTEAFF. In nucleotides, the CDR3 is TGTGCCAGCAGTTTAGAGAACACTGAAGCTTTCTTT.

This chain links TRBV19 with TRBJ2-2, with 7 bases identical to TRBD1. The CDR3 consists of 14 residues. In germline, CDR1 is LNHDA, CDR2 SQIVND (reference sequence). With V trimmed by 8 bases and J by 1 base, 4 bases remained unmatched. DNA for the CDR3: TGTGCCAGTTCCGGGACAGTGAACACCGGGGAGCTGTTTTTT. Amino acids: CASSGTVNTGELFF.

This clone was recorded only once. CDR3 sequence reads: CASGSTYTDTQYF. DNA of the CDR3: TGTGCTAGTGGGTCTACCTATACAGATACGCAGTATTTT. J is TRBJ2-3 and V is TRBV12-5; D gene ambiguous. Trimming removed 6 bases at V and 3 bases at J, with 10 bases between. This CDR3 has 13 residues. Germline CDR1 and CDR2: LGHNT and FRNRAP.

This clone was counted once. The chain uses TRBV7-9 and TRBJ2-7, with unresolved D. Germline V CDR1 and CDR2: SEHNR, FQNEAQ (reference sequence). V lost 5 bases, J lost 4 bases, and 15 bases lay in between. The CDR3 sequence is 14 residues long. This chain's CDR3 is CASSPVASRYEQYF. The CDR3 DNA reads TGTGCCAGCAGCCCTGTGGCGTCCCGTTACGAGCAGTACTTC.

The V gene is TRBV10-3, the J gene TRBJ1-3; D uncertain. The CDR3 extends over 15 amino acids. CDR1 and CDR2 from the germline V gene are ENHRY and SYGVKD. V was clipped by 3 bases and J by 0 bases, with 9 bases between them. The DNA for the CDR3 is TGTGCCATCAGTGATGGACTCAGCTCTGGAAACACCATATATTTT. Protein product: CAISDGLSSGNTIYF.

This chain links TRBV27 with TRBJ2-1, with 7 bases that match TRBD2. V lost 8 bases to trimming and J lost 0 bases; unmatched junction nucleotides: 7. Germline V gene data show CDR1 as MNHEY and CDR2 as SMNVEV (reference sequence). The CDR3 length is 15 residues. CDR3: CASHRAGSSYNEQFF. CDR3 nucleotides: TGTGCCAGCCACCGAGCGGGGAGCTCCTACAATGAGCAGTTCTTC.

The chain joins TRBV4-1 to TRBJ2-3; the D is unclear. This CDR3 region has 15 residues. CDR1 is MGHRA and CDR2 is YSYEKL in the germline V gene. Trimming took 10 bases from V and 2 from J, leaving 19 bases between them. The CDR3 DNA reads TGCGCCATAATCGGTCGAACTTCCTACACAGATACGCAGTATTTT. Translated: CAIIGRTSYTDTQYF.

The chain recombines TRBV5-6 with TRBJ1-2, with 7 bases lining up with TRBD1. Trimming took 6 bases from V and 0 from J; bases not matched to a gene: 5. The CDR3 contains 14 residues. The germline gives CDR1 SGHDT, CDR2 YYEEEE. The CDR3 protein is CASIRDSTNYGYTF. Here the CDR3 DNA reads TGTGCCAGCATCCGGGACAGCACTAACTATGGCTACACCTTC.

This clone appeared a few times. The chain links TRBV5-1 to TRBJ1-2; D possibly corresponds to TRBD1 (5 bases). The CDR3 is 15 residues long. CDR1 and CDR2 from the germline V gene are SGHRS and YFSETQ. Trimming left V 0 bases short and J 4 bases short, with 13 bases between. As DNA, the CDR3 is TGCGCCAGCAGCTTGGCGGCTCAGGGAATCTATGGCTACACCTTC. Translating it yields CASSLAAQGIYGYTF.

CDR3 in DNA: TGTGCCAGCAGTTACCTACAGGGGGCTGGTGGGGCCAACGTCCTGACTTTC. This sequence encodes CASSYLQGAGGANVLTF. The chain joins TRBV27 to TRBJ2-6, with 9 bases identical to TRBD1. The CDR3 is 17 amino acids. Germline V gene sequence: CDR1 MNHEY, CDR2 SMNVEV (reference sequence). J was trimmed by 3 bases and V by 4 bases; bases with no gene match: 7.

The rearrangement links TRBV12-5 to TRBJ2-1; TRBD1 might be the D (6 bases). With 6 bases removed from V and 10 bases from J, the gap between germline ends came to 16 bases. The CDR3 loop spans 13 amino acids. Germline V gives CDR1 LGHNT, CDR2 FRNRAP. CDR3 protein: CASGWIERGEQFF. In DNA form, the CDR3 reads TGTGCTAGTGGCTGGATTGAGAGGGGGGAGCAGTTCTTC.

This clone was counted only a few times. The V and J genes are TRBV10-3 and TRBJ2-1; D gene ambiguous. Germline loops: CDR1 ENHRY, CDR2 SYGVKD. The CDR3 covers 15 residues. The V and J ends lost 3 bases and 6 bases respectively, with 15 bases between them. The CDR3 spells CAISDGWATVNEQFF. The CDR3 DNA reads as TGTGCCATCAGTGATGGCTGGGCAACTGTCAATGAGCAGTTCTTC.

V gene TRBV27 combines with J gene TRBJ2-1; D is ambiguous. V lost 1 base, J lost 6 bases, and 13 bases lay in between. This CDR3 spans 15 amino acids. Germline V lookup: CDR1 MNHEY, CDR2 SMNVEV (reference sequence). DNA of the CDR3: TGTGCCAGCAGTTTATACGCCCATTGGGGCAATGAGCAGTTCTTC. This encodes CASSLYAHWGNEQFF.

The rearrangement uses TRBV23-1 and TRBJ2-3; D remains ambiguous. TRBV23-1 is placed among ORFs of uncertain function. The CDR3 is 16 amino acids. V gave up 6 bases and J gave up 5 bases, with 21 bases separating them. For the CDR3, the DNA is TGCGCCAGCAGCCATAAAGGTGAGGCCCCTGGAGATACGCAGTATTTT. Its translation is CASSHKGEAPGDTQYF.

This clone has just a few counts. This CDR3 is CAISELPGNTEAFF. The CDR3 nucleotides are TGTGCCATCAGTGAGTTACCGGGGAACACTGAAGCTTTCTTT. V is TRBV10-3 and J is TRBJ1-1; D is uncertain. The germline V gene encodes CDR1 ENHRY and CDR2 SYGVKD. V lost 1 base and J lost 1, with 7 bases in between. The CDR3 is 14 amino acids.

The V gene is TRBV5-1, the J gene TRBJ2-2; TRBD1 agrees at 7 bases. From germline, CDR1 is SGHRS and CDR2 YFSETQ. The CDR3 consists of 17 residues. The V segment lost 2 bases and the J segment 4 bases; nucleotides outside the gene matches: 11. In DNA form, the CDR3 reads TGCGCCAGCAGCTTACCGGCAGGGGGATTTATCACCGGGGAGCTGTTTTTT. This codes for CASSLPAGGFITGELFF. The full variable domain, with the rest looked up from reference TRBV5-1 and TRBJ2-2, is KAGVTQTPRYLIKTRGQQVTLSCSPISGHRSVSWYQQTPGQGLQFLFEYFSETQRNKGNFPGRFSGRQFSNSRSEMNVSTLELGDSALYLCASSLPAGGFITGELFFGEGSRLTVL.

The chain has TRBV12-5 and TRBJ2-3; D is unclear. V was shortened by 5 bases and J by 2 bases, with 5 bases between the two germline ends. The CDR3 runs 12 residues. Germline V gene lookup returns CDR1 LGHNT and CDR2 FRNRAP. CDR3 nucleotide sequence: TGTGCTAGTGGTCGAGACACAGATACGCAGTATTTT. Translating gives CASGRDTDTQYF.

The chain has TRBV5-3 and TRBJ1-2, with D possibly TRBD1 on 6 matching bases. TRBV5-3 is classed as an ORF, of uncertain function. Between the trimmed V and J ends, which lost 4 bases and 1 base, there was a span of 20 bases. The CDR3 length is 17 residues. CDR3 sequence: CARSISSKDRRNYGYTF. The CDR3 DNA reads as TGTGCCAGAAGCATTTCTTCAAAGGACAGACGTAACTATGGCTACACCTTC.

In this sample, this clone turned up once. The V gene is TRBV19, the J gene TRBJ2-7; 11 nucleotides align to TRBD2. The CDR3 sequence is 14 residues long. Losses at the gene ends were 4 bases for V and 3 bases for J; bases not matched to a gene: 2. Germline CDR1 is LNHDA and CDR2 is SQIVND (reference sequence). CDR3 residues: CASSRLAGSYEQYF. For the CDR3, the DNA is TGTGCCAGTAGTAGACTAGCGGGAAGCTACGAGCAGTACTTC.

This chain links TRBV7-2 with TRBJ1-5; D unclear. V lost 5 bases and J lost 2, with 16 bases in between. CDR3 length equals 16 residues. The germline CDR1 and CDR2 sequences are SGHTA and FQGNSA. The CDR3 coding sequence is TGTGCCAGCAGCCCCGCGGGAGGCGGAGGCAATCAGCCCCAGCATTTT. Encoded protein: CASSPAGGGGNQPQHF.